A single sample is the source of the 4 T cell receptor beta chains below, sequenced in a study of shared clonotypes between healthy human individuals. The repertoire was sequenced with immunoSEQ multiplex PCR; TCRdb's copy has only in-frame clones and lacks some. The table shows 2.5 million or so clones, with approximately 94% occurring only once. Sequenced sample: naive CD4+ T cells sorted from blood. Subset in this sample: CD45RA+ positively selected. These receptors all come from a man between 18 and 29 years old in good health.

This sequence joins TRBV6-1 and TRBJ1-1; TRBD1 aligns across 9 bases. The CDR3 consists of 16 residues. Germline assignment: CDR1 MNHNS and CDR2 SASEGT. V shed 2 bases, J shed 4 bases, and the junction held 8 bases outside the gene matches. The CDR3 nucleotides are TGTGCCAGCAGTGAACGGGGGGTGACAGGGGGCACTGAAGCTTTCTTT. Amino acids: CASSERGVTGGTEAFF.

The chain recombines TRBV6-1 with TRBJ2-7, with no clear D. Germline V lookup: CDR1 MNHNS, CDR2 SASEGT. CDR3 size: 15 residues. V was clipped by 5 bases and J by 1 base, with 15 bases between them. The CDR3 loop reads CASSNQGSGSYEQYF. In DNA, the CDR3 is TGTGCCAGCAGTAACCAAGGTTCAGGATCCTACGAGCAGTACTTC.

V is TRBV7-2 and J is TRBJ1-4; 8 nucleotides match TRBD1. Germline CDR1 and CDR2: SGHTA and FQGNSA. The ends lost 2 bases at V and 10 bases at J; junction bases unmatched: 15. The CDR3 has 17 amino acids. For the CDR3, the DNA is TGTGCCAGCAGCTTAACCGTCCCCTCAGGGGGCGGTGGAAAACTGTTTTTT. Protein sequence: CASSLTVPSGGGGKLFF.

The rearrangement links TRBV10-3 to TRBJ2-2; TRBD2 aligns across 8 bases. V gave up 2 bases and J gave up 6 bases; unmatched junction bases: 8. CDR3 length equals 16 residues. Germline V gene lookup returns CDR1 ENHRY and CDR2 SYGVKD. The CDR3 bases are TGTGCCATCAGTGAGCTCCGGGGGGGCCTGGCCGGGGAGCTGTTTTTT. It yields the protein CAISELRGGLAGELFF.